The 17 T cell receptor beta chains in this list originate from one sample, sequenced in a study of T cell clonality in common variable immunodeficiency. Assay: immunoSEQ multiplex PCR; the TCRdb copy retains only in-frame clones and omits some. This sample comprises approximately 57,000 clones, none seen once only. Sequenced sample: peripheral blood mononuclear cells. These receptors all stem from a person aged 18 to 70 in good health.

This clone was detected many times. CDR3 protein: CATSGTSGGVAYTGELFF. The CDR3 DNA, read in part, is TGTGCCACTTCCGGGACTAGCGGGGGGGTAGCGTACACCGGGGAG. V is TRBV19 and J is TRBJ2-2; TRBD2 aligns across 16 bases. The read ends 3 residues early relative to the CDR3; the germline J gene fills the gap. The CDR3 loop spans 18 amino acids. V was pared by 10 bases and J by 3 bases, with 11 bases of the junction left unmatched. Germline lookup yields CDR1 LNHDA and CDR2 SQIVND (reference sequence).

In this sample, this clone turned up many times. The read comes to an end 3 residues before the CDR3 does, leaving the germline J gene to fill in the end. This chain uses TRBV5-1 with TRBJ1-1; D is perhaps TRBD1 (5 bases). CDR3 length: 15 amino acids. CDR1 is SGHRS and CDR2 is YFSETQ in the germline V gene. The V end was cut by 3 bases, the J end by 1 base, with 13 bases between. CDR3 sequence reads: CASSSQGSGNTEAFF. The sequenced CDR3 bases are TGCGCCAGCAGCTCCCAGGGTAGTGGGAACACTGAA.

This clone occurred many times. From the germline J gene comes the end of the CDR3, since the read stops 3 residues before it. The rearrangement links TRBV9 to TRBJ2-1; D possibly matches TRBD1 or TRBD2 (7 bases each). This CDR3 comprises 15 residues. Per the germline V gene, CDR1 is SGDLS and CDR2 is YYNGEE. Between the trimmed V and J ends, which lost 10 bases and 1 base, there was a span of 18 bases. The CDR3 is CASRGEGASYNEQFF. CDR3 DNA (partial): TGTGCCTCCCGCGGGGAGGGGGCTTCCTACAATGAG.

This clone was picked up many times. The sequence runs out 3 residues before the end of the CDR3; the remainder is reconstructed from the germline J gene. This rearrangement joins TRBV29-1 to TRBJ2-3, with D unresolved. The CDR3 runs 11 residues. Germline values: CDR1 SQVTM, CDR2 ANQGSEA. The ends were cut back, 3 bases at V and 6 bases at J, with 7 bases in the middle. CDR3 region: CSVDIRDTQYF. The sequenced CDR3 bases are TGCAGCGTTGACATTCGGGATACG.

At least ten counts were recorded for this clone. The CDR3 end falls 3 residues outside the read, so it is completed with the germline J gene. The V gene is TRBV7-9, the J gene TRBJ2-7; a weak D match, TRBD2 (6 bases). Trimming took off 3 bases at V and 4 bases at J, with 13 bases between the two ends. Germline values: CDR1 SEHNR, CDR2 FQNEAQ (reference sequence). The CDR3 loop spans 14 amino acids. CDR3 in amino acids: CASSFGGRRYEQYF. The sequenced part of the CDR3 DNA is TGTGCCAGCAGCTTCGGGGGACGGAGGTACGAG.

There are many counts of this clone. The read terminates 3 residues ahead of where the CDR3 ends, so the germline J gene completes it. This chain joins TRBV6-1 and TRBJ1-6; 9 bases are a match to TRBD1. The CDR3 covers 14 residues. Germline lookup yields CDR1 MNHNS and CDR2 SASEGT. Trimming at V came to 4 bases and at J to 10 bases, leaving 5 bases not matched to a gene. This CDR3 is CASSAETGGSPLHF. CDR3 bases read: TGTGCCAGCAGTGCTGAGACAGGGGGATCACCC.

This clone was picked up many times. CDR3 sequence reads: CASSSTVNEQFF. CDR3 DNA (partial): TGCGCCAGCAGTTCGACAGTTAATGAG. V and J are TRBV10-1 and TRBJ2-1, with D possibly matching TRBD1 (5 bases). Sequencing ends 3 residues short of the CDR3 end; the germline J gene provides the rest. Per germline, CDR1 WNHNN and CDR2 SYGVQD (reference sequence). The V end was cut by 5 bases, the J end by 7 bases, with 9 bases between. The CDR3 sequence is 12 residues long.

In its sample, this clone was seen many times. Read data end 3 residues before the CDR3 end; the end is taken from the germline J gene. The chain has TRBV11-2 and TRBJ2-4, with a tentative D call TRBD2 (6 bases). The CDR3 is 14 residues long. Germline-derived CDR1 and CDR2 are SGHAT and FQNNGV. Trimming took 1 base from V and 8 from J, leaving 12 bases between them. CDR3 bases read: TGTGCCAGCAGCTTAGCGGGCAGGGAGGACATT. This codes for CASSLAGREDI. From start to end, the CDR3 is CASSLAGREDIQYF.

This clone has a count of ten or more. The read ends 3 residues early relative to the CDR3; the germline J gene fills the gap. The chain employs TRBV20-1 and TRBJ1-4; D not resolved. The CDR3 runs 13 residues. V shed 6 bases and J shed 4 bases, with 12 bases lying between them. The germline CDR1 and CDR2 sequences are DFQATT and SNEGSKA (reference sequence). CDR3 sequence reads: CSAQELSNEKLFF. The DNA read from the CDR3 is TGCAGTGCCCAGGAGTTGAGTAATGAAAAA.

This clone was counted ten times or more. Sequencing ends 3 residues short of the CDR3 end; the germline J gene provides the rest. V and J are TRBV20-1 and TRBJ2-2, with D tentatively TRBD2 (5 bases). CDR1 is DFQATT and CDR2 is SNEGSKA in the germline V gene (reference sequence). V was cut by 3 bases and J by 6 bases, with 14 bases left in between. This CDR3 comprises 14 residues. The CDR3 spells CSARRAKGPGELFF. Incomplete CDR3 DNA: TGCAGTGCTAGGAGGGCCAAAGGGCCCGGGGAG.

This clone was seen ten or more times. The read stops 3 residues short of the end of the CDR3; the missing end is completed from the germline J gene. The chain has TRBV4-1 and TRBJ1-5, with 9 positions matching TRBD1. Germline-derived CDR1 and CDR2 are MGHRA and YSYEKL. The CDR3 is 18 residues long. V lost 3 bases and J lost 0; bases outside the gene matches: 9. Partial CDR3 DNA: TGCGCCAGCAGCCAGGGACAGGGAGCGGGGTATAGCAATCAGCCC. It translates to CASSQGQGAGYSNQP. The entire CDR3 sequence reads CASSQGQGAGYSNQPQHF.

This clone showed up many times. The read ends 3 residues before the CDR3 terminus; that terminus is restored from the germline J gene. V gene TRBV30 combines with J gene TRBJ2-3; TRBD2 matches at 7 bases. Losses at the gene ends were 5 bases for V and 6 bases for J; bases not matched to a gene: 8. Germline CDR1 and CDR2: GTSNPN and SVGIG (reference sequence). The CDR3 loop spans 13 amino acids. The covered CDR3 bases are TGTGCCTGGGGACGGCGGGAGAAGGATACG. Translating it yields CAWGRREKDT. In full, the CDR3 is CAWGRREKDTQYF.

In the case of this clone: The CDR3 end lies 3 residues beyond the end of the read and is filled in from the germline J gene. The chain is built from TRBV2 and TRBJ2-4; TRBD1 might be the D (6 bases). The CDR3 has 13 amino acids. The V gene's germline CDR1 is SNHLY and CDR2 FYNNEI. Incomplete CDR3 DNA: TGTGCCAGCAGTGAGACAGGCTTCTATGGT. It encodes CASSETGFYG. The entire CDR3 protein reads CASSETGFYGQYF. The full variable domain, completed using reference TRBV2 and TRBJ2-4, is EPEVTQTPSHQVTQMGQEVILRCVPISNHLYFYWYRQILGQKVEFLVSFYNNEISEKSEIFDDQFSVERPDGSNFTLKIRSTKLEDSAMYFCASSETGFYGQYFGAGTRLSVL.

For this clone: The read halts 3 residues ahead of the CDR3 end, with the missing end drawn from the germline J gene. V and J are TRBV7-2 and TRBJ1-2; TRBD1 is a possible D gene (5 bases). Germline V gene sequence: CDR1 SGHTA, CDR2 FQGNSA. The CDR3 is 15 amino acids. The covered CDR3 bases are TGTGCCAGCAGCCCCAGCGGGGGTGATAGGAATGAC. Its protein is CASSPSGGDRND. The entire CDR3 protein is CASSPSGGDRNDYTF. Full variable domain (missing parts from reference TRBV7-2 and TRBJ1-2): GAGVSQSPSNKVTEKGKDVELRCDPISGHTALYWYRQSLGQGLEFLIYFQGNSAPDKSGLPSDRFSAERTGGSVSTLTIQRTQQEDSAVYLCASSPSGGDRNDYTFGSGTRLTVV.

This clone was counted at least ten times. The read halts 3 residues ahead of the CDR3 end, with the missing end drawn from the germline J gene. The V call is TRBV7-2, the J call TRBJ2-5; the D gene is possibly TRBD2 (5 bases). V was clipped by 5 bases and J by 4 bases, with 17 bases between them. Germline V gives CDR1 SGHTA, CDR2 FQGNSA. The CDR3 consists of 15 residues. Incomplete CDR3 DNA: TGTGCCAGCAGCCTCGGACCTATTCGGGGAGAGACC. Its protein product is CASSLGPIRGET. The entire CDR3 protein reads CASSLGPIRGETQYF.

The table lists this clone with many counts. The sequence runs out 3 residues before the end of the CDR3; the remainder is reconstructed from the germline J gene. This sequence joins TRBV11-3 and TRBJ2-2; D is ambiguous. V lost 2 bases and J lost 5, with 6 bases in between. The CDR3 consists of 13 residues. Germline loops: CDR1 SGHNT, CDR2 YENEEA. The CDR3 protein is CASSLSRTGELFF. The sequenced part of the CDR3 DNA is TGTGCCAGCAGCTTATCAAGGACCGGGGAG.

This clone was observed many times. The CDR3 sequence: CASSLLGQGASPLHF. The covered CDR3 bases are TGTGCCAGCAGCCTCCTGGGACAGGGAGCTTCACCC. The V gene is TRBV11-2, the J gene TRBJ1-6; 9 nucleotides agree with TRBD1. Read sequence stops 3 residues before the CDR3 end, and the germline J gene provides the missing end. CDR1 SGHAT and CDR2 FQNNGV come from the germline V gene. The ends lost 5 bases at V and 9 bases at J; junction bases unmatched: 8. The CDR3 runs to 15 residues.